This entry features one T cell receptor beta chain sequence. These data originate in a study of blood T cell repertoires in COVID-19. About the study: COVID-19 samples from acute and convalescent phases originated in the United States, Italy and Spain. Sample material is recorded as cDNA or gDNA derived from T cells, B-cell-depleted T cells, or PBMCs.

Source study methods: Amplifying reference gene primers gave estimates of nucleated cell counts. Libraries were prepared by immunoSEQ multiplex PCR; TCRdb keeps only in-frame clonotypes and omits some of them. That table gives V, J and clone size, and the DNA gave D and trimming. The sample lists nearly 350,000 clones; around 87% were seen once. This CDR3 contains 14 residues. The V gene lost 2 bases and the J gene lost 0 bases, with 8 bases spanning the gap. The germline V gene encodes CDR1 SGHRS and CDR2 YFSETQ. Patients of the Seattle cohort, enrolled during active infection, were followed longitudinally.

The chain recombines TRBV5-1 with TRBJ2-5, with a tentative D call TRBD1 (6 bases). This receptor was identified in a woman aged 45 to 65 with COVID-19, enrolled during active disease. The sequencing input was peripheral blood. The CDR3 DNA reads as TGCGCCAGCAGCTTAAGGACAGACCAAGAGACCCAGTACTTC. Its translation: CASSLRTDQETQYF.